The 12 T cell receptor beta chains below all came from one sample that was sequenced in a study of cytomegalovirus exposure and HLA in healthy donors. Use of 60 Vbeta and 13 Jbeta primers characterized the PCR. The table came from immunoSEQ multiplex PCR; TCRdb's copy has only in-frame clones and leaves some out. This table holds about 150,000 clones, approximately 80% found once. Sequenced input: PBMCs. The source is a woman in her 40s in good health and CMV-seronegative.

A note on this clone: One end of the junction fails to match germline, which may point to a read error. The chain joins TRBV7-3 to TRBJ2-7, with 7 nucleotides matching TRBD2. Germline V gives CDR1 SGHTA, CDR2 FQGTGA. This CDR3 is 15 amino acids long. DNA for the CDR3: TGTTCCAGCAGCTTATCGGCAGGACTAGTATACGAGCAGTACTTC. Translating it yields CSSSLSAGLVYEQYF.

The CDR3 here is CASSFSGLNYEQYF. CDR3 nucleotides: TGTGCCAGCAGCTTTTCTGGACTGAACTACGAGCAGTACTTC. This chain links TRBV7-8 with TRBJ2-7, with D maybe TRBD2 (5 bases). Between the trimmed V and J ends, which lost 3 bases and 3 bases, there was a span of 12 bases. The CDR3 sequence is 14 residues long. The germline V gene has CDR1 SGHVS and CDR2 FQNEAQ. The variable domain in full, completed from reference TRBV7-8 and TRBJ2-7, reads GAGVSQSPRYKVAKRGQDVALRCDPISGHVSLFWYQQALGQGPEFLTYFQNEAQLDKSGLPSDRFFAERPEGSVSTLKIQRTQQEDSAVYLCASSFSGLNYEQYFGPGTRLTVT.

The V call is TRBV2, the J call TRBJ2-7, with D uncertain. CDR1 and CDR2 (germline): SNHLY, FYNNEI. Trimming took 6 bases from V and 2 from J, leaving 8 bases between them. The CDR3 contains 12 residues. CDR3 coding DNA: TGTGCCAGCAGAGACAACACCTACGAGCAGTACTTC. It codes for CASRDNTYEQYF. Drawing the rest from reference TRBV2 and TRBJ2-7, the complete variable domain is EPEVTQTPSHQVTQMGQEVILRCVPISNHLYFYWYRQILGQKVEFLVSFYNNEISEKSEIFDDQFSVERPDGSNFTLKIRSTKLEDSAMYFCASRDNTYEQYFGPGTRLTVT.

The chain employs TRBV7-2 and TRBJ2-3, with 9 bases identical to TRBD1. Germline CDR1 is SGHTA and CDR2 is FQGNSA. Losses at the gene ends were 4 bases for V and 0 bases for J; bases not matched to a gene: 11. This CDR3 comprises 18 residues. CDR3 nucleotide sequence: TGTGCCAGCAGCTCCCCCCTGGTGGGGACAGGGAGCACAGATACGCAGTATTTT. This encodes CASSSPLVGTGSTDTQYF.

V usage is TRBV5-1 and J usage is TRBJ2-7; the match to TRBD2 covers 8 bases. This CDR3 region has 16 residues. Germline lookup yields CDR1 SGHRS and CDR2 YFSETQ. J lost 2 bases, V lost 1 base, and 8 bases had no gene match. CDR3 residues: CASSLLSGGRPYEQYF. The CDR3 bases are TGCGCCAGCAGCTTGTTAAGCGGGGGCCGCCCCTACGAGCAGTACTTC.

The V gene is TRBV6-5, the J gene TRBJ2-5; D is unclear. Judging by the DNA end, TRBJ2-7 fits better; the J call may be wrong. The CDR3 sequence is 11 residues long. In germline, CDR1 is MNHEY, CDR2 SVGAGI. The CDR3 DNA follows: TGTGCCAGCAGTAATTCCTACGAGCAGTACTTC. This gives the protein CASSNSYEQYF.

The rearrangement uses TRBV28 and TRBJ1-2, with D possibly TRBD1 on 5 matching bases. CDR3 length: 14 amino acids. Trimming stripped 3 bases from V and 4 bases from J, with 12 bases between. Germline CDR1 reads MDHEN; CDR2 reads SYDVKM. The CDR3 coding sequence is TGTGCCAGCAGTTTTCGCGACAGTTCCTATGGCTACACCTTC. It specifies CASSFRDSSYGYTF.

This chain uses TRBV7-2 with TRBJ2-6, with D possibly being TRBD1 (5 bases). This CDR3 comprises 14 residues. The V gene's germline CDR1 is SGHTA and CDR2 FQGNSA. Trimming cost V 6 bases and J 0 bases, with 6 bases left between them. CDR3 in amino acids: CASRGVSGANVLTF. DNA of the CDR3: TGTGCCAGCAGAGGGGTCTCTGGGGCCAACGTCCTGACTTTC.

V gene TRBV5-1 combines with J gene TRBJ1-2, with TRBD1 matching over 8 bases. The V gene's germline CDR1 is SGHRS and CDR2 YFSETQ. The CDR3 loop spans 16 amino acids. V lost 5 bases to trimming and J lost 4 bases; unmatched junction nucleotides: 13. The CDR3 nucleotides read TGCGCCAGCAGTCCCGGGACAGGAACGCCGGGCTATGGCTACACCTTC. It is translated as CASSPGTGTPGYGYTF.

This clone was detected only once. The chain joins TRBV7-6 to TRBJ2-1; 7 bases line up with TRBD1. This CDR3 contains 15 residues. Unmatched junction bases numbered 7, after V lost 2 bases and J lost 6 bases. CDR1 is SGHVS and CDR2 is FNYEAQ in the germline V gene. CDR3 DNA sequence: TGTGCCAGCAGCTTAAGTACAGGGGCCGCCAATGAGCAGTTCTTC. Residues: CASSLSTGAANEQFF.

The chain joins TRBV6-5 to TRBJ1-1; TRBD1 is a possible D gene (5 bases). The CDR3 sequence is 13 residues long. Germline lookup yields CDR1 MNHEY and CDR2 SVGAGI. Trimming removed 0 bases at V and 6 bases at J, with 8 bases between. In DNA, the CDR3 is TGTGCCAGCAGTTACTCTCGGGGGTCTGAAGCTTTCTTT. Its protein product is CASSYSRGSEAFF.

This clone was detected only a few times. The DNA for the CDR3 is TGTGCCAGCAGTTACCGGGTGAGAGATGAAAAACTGTTTTTT. Translating it yields CASSYRVRDEKLFF. This rearrangement joins TRBV6-5 to TRBJ1-4; D is uncertain. Trimming removed 2 bases at V and 6 bases at J, with 10 bases between. The CDR3 totals 14 residues. Germline V gene data show CDR1 as MNHEY and CDR2 as SVGAGI.